This T cell receptor beta chain is from a study of shared clonotypes between healthy human individuals. Study observations and caveats: Between a few donors, naive CD4 clonotypes were shared at a level of about 5%. Memory subsets generally showed smaller estimated richness than naive subsets did.

Here immunoSEQ multiplex PCR was the method, and the copy in TCRdb shows in-frame clones only, minus some. The data contain roughly 2.2 million clones, 85% to 95% of them singletons. CDR3 length: 15 residues. With 2 bases clipped from V and 4 bases from J, the junction kept 5 bases outside the gene matches. CDR1 and CDR2 from the germline V gene are SGDLS and YYNGEE. Nashville, Tennessee was home to all donors, who were Caucasian adults. Comments on this clone: Its antigen remains unidentified.

Material: naive CD4+ T cells from PBMCs. This sample's subset: CD45RA+ positively selected. The sequence derives from a man younger than 35 in good health. Some clones in this sample may be carry-over from other donors' samples. The chain has TRBV9 and TRBJ1-1, with 10 bases aligning to TRBD1. Here the CDR3 reads CASSVTGGWGTEAFF. The DNA of the CDR3 is TGTGCCAGCAGCGTGACAGGGGGCTGGGGCACTGAAGCTTTCTTT.